The source of this TCR beta chain is a study of cytomegalovirus exposure and HLA in healthy donors. Across the whole study: The approximately 100 million unique TCR beta sequences, from around 200 million T cells, were found by an earlier analysis. Study outcomes and limitations: Some public TCRs appeared in many individuals, while most sequences were rare. It was 164 TCR beta chains that were listed as cytomegalovirus-associated. Per a prior analysis, the majority of TCR beta V segments were productive roughly 87% or roughly 30% of the time.

On this clone itself: Its specificity is not known.

The CDR3 sequence is 14 residues long. Germline CDR1 reads PRHDT; CDR2 reads FYEKMQ (reference sequence). Unmatched junction bases numbered 4, after V lost 6 bases and J lost 1 base. In the PCR, 60 Vbeta and 13 Jbeta primers were used. Only in-frame clones appear in the TCRdb table, and some are missing; sequencing was by immunoSEQ multiplex PCR. The sample holds roughly 45,000 clones. The receptor comes from a woman aged 25 to 45 in good health and CMV-seronegative. This chain joins TRBV13 and TRBJ2-7; 9 bases match TRBD2. The sequencing input was PBMCs. The CDR3 loop is CASRRLAASYEQYF. The DNA of the CDR3 is TGTGCCAGCAGGCGACTAGCGGCATCCTACGAGCAGTACTTC.